A selection of T cell receptor beta chains follows, all from one sample in a study of T cells after yellow fever vaccination. Via MiXCR, TCRdb re-called the 5' RACE reads, giving one row per CDR3 protein. The table records under 600,000 distinct CDR3 sequences, about a fifth of them present only once. Material: PBMCs, obtained about 21 days after the first yellow fever vaccination. The receptors come from a young man who received the YFV17D yellow fever vaccine. CDR3s include the opening cysteine and the closing phenylalanine or tryptophan. Rows may omit the clone size; those that give it use once, few, many or a size class.

CDR3aa | j_gene | v_gene | abundance
CASSQDRGGLGTDTQYF | TRBJ2-3 | TRBV4-3 | .
CASSRGGTLQETQYF | TRBJ2-5 | TRBV7-6 | many
CASSQSAGRRTDTQYF | TRBJ2-3 | TRBV16 | few
CASSQVGTSQETQYF | TRBJ2-5 | TRBV4-3 | .
CASSSPYSNQPQHF | TRBJ1-5 | TRBV19 | .
CASSSEAVDTQYF | TRBJ2-3 | TRBV4-1 | .
CASTLTGGYTGELFF | TRBJ2-2 | TRBV7-2 | many
CASSADRPAGAF | TRBJ1-1 | TRBV7-2 | .
CSARDRPYGYTF | TRBJ1-2 | TRBV20-1 | .
CASSQEPEEAFF | TRBJ1-1 | TRBV3-1 | .
CASSLGVGGVQPQHF | TRBJ1-5 | TRBV7-2 | few
CASSKQRSNQPQHF | TRBJ1-5 | TRBV12-3/TRBV12-4 | .
CAISASGAAYEQYF | TRBJ2-7 | TRBV10-3 | few
CASSVVSSDTQYF | TRBJ2-3 | TRBV9 | few
CASSLRVGSNTGELFF | TRBJ2-2 | TRBV7-8 | few
CASSQDLKTQETQYF | TRBJ2-5 | TRBV3-1 | once
CAVTGTGATEAFF | TRBJ1-1 | TRBV6-5 | few
CASSIWTGDYEQYF | TRBJ2-7 | TRBV19 | .
CASSYSGAKPQHF | TRBJ1-5 | TRBV7-9 | few
CASSFNRDTQYF | TRBJ2-3 | TRBV12-3/TRBV12-4 | many
CASSQGPITGAGNTIYF | TRBJ1-3 | TRBV4-1 | few
CASSHQAQGTSGANVLTF | TRBJ2-6 | TRBV4-2 | few
CASSSRDRGTLAKNIQYF | TRBJ2-4 | TRBV5-5 | .
CASSYSSWGQGLKTQYF | TRBJ2-5 | TRBV6-5 | few
CASSHRQASDYNEQFF | TRBJ2-1 | TRBV4-1 | .
CASSPSTGGHTEAFF | TRBJ1-1 | TRBV5-6 | .
CASIKGEATEAFF | TRBJ1-1 | TRBV7-9 | many
CSAPPGTDTDTQYF | TRBJ2-3 | TRBV20-1 | few
CASSQEEGTQGSEQFF | TRBJ2-1 | TRBV4-2 | .
CASSDGSTDTQYF | TRBJ2-3 | TRBV25-1 | few
CASSLFEGSTDTQYF | TRBJ2-3 | TRBV27 | few
CAISEGAVNTEAFF | TRBJ1-1 | TRBV10-3 | .
CSASTRYSPLHF | TRBJ1-6 | TRBV20-1 | many
CSVTMGETQYF | TRBJ2-5 | TRBV29-1 | few
CSVVGTQEEKLFF | TRBJ1-4 | TRBV29-1 | .
CASSYGAGAGENTQYF | TRBJ2-3 | TRBV6-2/TRBV6-3 | .
CASRSLGTGSNEQFF | TRBJ2-1 | TRBV6-2/TRBV6-3 | .
CASSQDAGVETQYF | TRBJ2-5 | TRBV4-1 | many
CSAGQFGYGYTF | TRBJ1-2 | TRBV29-1 | few
CASFDTGAGNTIYF | TRBJ1-3 | TRBV6-1 | once
CASSLMLGGDPGEKLFF | TRBJ1-4 | TRBV5-1 | .
CASSLRPETYEQYF | TRBJ2-7 | TRBV5-1 | .